This TCR beta chain emerged from a study of T cells in Graves' hyperthyroidism and ophthalmopathy. Across the study: It was at initial diagnosis, before any treatment, that peripheral blood was collected.

Used for diagnoses were clinical symptoms, serum thyroxine and TRAb, thyroid ultrasound and orbital computed tomography. Fresh peripheral blood, under 13 ml, was the source of the PBMCs. This clonotype was seen ten or more times. Trimming removed 5 bases from V and 4 bases from J, with 12 bases in between. The CDR3 has 15 amino acids. The germline V gene encodes CDR1 LNHNV and CDR2 YYDKDF (reference sequence). TCR beta CDR3 region amplification was performed from RNA transcripts. HTBI primers were used for first-round RT-PCR of the TCR CDR3. One entry per CDR3 protein results from TCRdb running MiXCR on the multiplex PCR reads. In the table there are hundreds of thousands of distinct CDR3 sequences, over 35% of which are singletons.

This receptor was obtained from a man younger than 35 with Graves' hyperthyroidism. The V gene is TRBV15, the J gene TRBJ1-6; no clear D. The material sequenced was blood. DNA for the CDR3: TGTGCCACCAGCCAGAGCAGAGATTATAATTCACCCCTCCACTTT. Amino acids: CATSQSRDYNSPLHF.